This T cell receptor beta chain was documented in a study of a mutant IDH1 vaccine in newly diagnosed glioma. Measured with immunoSEQ multiplex PCR; TCRdb has only the in-frame clones, and not every one. The sample has about 94,000 clones; over 85% are singletons. To note about this clone: The antigen is undetermined.

Trimming removed 3 bases from V and 7 bases from J, with 7 bases in between. This CDR3 is 12 amino acids long. CDR1 is GTSNPN, CDR2 SVGIG, per germline (reference sequence). Documented time point: week 47, end of study. Topical imiquimod accompanied each vaccine dose, which consisted of 300 ug of mutant IDH1 20-mer peptide. Specimen: PBMCs, collected from a glioma patient whose treatment included an IDH1 peptide vaccine. The chain links TRBV30 to TRBJ1-6, with D possibly being TRBD1 (5 bases). This receptor was obtained from a woman aged 45-59 years with glioma. The DNA of the CDR3 is TGTGCCTGGAGCTCAGGGAATTCACCCCTCCACTTT. Translation gives CAWSSGNSPLHF. The full variable domain, its missing parts supplied by reference TRBV30 and TRBJ1-6, is SQTIHQWPATLVQPVGSPLSLECTVEGTSNPNLYWYRQAAGRGLQLLFYSVGIGQISSEVPQNLSASRPQDRQFILSSKKLLLSDSGFYLCAWSSGNSPLHFGNGTRLTVT.